These 4 T cell receptor beta chains originate from one sample sequenced in a study of tumor-infiltrating lymphocytes in primary liver carcinoma. Both RNA and DNA were isolated together from around 20-30 mg of bulk tissue that had not been sorted. TCR beta cDNA was reverse-transcribed from about 500 ng of total RNA. The reaction used a constant-region primer and ProtoScript II reverse transcriptase. TCR beta libraries came from three nested multiplex PCR rounds using slightly modified ARM-PCR. TRBV1-TRBV30 forward primers paired with a C-beta reverse primer drove the first two PCR rounds, roughly 9 cycles each. TCRdb redid the calling of the multiplex PCR reads with MiXCR, one entry per CDR3 protein. The sample shows roughly 100,000 distinct CDR3 sequences, 55% to 70% of them seen only once. What was sequenced was liver tumor tissue from sampling region 5. Documented subset: tumor region T5, tumor centre. The receptors derive from a woman aged 55-69 years with primary liver carcinoma and hepatitis B virus infection.

This clonotype has ten or more counts. The chain has TRBV5-8 and TRBJ1-5, with 10 bases matching TRBD1. The CDR3 is 16 amino acids. Unmatched junction bases numbered 6, after V lost 0 bases and J lost 6 bases. CDR1 and CDR2 (germline): SGHTS, YDEGEE. For the CDR3, the DNA is TGTGCCAGCAGCTTGGGACAGGGGGCGGTGGGTCAGCCCCAGCATTTT. Its translation: CASSLGQGAVGQPQHF.

This clonotype has ten or more counts. The rearrangement links TRBV5-1 to TRBJ2-7, with a weak D call TRBD2 (6 bases). The CDR3 consists of 13 residues. Trimming cost V 4 bases and J 1 base, with 9 bases left between them. The germline V gene has CDR1 SGHRS and CDR2 YFSETQ. The chain's CDR3 is CASSQGLSYEQYF. In DNA form, the CDR3 reads TGCGCCAGCAGCCAGGGACTTTCCTACGAGCAGTACTTC.

This clonotype was detected only a few times. The chain links TRBV9 to TRBJ2-3; D unresolved. The V gene lost 0 bases and the J gene lost 2 bases, with 10 bases spanning the gap. CDR1 is SGDLS, CDR2 YYNGEE, per germline. The CDR3 extends over 15 amino acids. The CDR3, as DNA: TGTGCCAGCAGCGTAGCCCCGGAAATCACAGATACGCAGTATTTT. Protein product: CASSVAPEITDTQYF.

In regard to this clonotype: The junction departs from germline at one end; a sequencing error may be responsible. The J gene is TRBJ1-3, the V gene TRBV6-6; D gene ambiguous. This CDR3 is 16 amino acids long. Per germline, CDR1 MNHNY and CDR2 SVGAGI (reference sequence). CDR3: CASSYSMGSIRNTIYF. In DNA, the CDR3 is TGTGCCAGTAGTTACTCGATGGGTAGTATTCGAAACACCATATATTTT.